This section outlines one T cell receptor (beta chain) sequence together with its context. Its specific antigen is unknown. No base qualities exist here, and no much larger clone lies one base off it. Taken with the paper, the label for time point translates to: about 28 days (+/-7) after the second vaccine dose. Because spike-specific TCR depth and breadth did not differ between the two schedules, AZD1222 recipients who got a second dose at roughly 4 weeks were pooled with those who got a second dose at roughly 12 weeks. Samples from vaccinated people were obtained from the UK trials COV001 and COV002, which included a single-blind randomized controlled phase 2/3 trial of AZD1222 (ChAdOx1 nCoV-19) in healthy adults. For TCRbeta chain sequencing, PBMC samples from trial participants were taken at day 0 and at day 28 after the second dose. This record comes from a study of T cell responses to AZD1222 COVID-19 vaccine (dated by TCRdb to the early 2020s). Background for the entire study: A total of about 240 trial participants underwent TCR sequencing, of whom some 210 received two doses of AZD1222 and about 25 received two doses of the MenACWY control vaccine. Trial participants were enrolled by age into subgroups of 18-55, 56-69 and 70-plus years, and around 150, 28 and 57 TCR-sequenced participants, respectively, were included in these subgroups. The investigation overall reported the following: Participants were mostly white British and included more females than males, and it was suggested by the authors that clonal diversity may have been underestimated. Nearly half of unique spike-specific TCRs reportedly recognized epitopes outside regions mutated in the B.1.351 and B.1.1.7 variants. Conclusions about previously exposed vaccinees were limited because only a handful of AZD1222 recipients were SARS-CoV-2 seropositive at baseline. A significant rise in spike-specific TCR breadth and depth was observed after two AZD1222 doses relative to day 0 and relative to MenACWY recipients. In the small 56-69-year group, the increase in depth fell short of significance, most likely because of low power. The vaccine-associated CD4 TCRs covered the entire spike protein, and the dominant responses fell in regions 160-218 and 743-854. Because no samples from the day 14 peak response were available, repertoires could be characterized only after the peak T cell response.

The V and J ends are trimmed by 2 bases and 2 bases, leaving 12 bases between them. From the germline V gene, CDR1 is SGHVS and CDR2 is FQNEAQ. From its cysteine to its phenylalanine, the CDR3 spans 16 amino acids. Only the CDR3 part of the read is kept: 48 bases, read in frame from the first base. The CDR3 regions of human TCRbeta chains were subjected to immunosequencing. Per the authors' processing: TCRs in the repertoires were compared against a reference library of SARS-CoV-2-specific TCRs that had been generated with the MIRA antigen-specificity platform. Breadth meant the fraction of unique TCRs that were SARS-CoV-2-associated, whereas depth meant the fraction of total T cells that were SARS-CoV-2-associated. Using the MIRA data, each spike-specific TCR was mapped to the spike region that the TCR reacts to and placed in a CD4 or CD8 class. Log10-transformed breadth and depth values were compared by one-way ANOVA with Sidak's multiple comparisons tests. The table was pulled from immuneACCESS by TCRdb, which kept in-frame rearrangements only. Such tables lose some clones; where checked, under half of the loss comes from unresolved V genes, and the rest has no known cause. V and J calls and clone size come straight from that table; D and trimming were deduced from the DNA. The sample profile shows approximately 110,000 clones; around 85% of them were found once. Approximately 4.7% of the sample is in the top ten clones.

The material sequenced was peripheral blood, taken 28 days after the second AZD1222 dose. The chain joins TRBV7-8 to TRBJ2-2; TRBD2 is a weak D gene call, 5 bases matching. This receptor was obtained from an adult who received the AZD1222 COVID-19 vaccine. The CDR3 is CASSLIPGSNTGELFF. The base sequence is TGTGCCAGCAGCTTAATCCCGGGGTCAAACACCGGGGAGCTGTTTTTT.